This paragraph covers one T cell receptor beta chain sequence. Antigen specificity is unknown. The source of the sample is a study of cytomegalovirus exposure and HLA in healthy donors. Study overall: Earlier, approximately 180 million T cells were analyzed, and 117 million unique TCR beta sequences were found among them. An early release of data contained 75 million to 100 million unique TCRs, which came from HLA-typed donors.

All the people who gave samples were healthy bone marrow donors. General observations from the study: Earlier analysis looked at TCR beta V segments, and most were productive about 87% or about 30% of the time.

The PCR made use of 60 Vbeta and 13 Jbeta primers. Libraries were prepared by immunoSEQ multiplex PCR; TCRdb keeps only in-frame clonotypes and omits some of them. The sample comprises 85,000 to 90,000 clones, more than 80% of which are singletons, and about 2.5% rests with the top ten. This CDR3 has 14 residues. Germline loops: CDR1 SGHTA, CDR2 FQGNSA. V was pared by 5 bases and J by 6 bases, with 6 bases of the junction left unmatched. The receptor's source is a young man in good health and CMV-seronegative. V is TRBV7-2 and J is TRBJ2-3; 9 bases agree with TRBD1. Sequencing was carried out using PBMCs. Here the CDR3 DNA reads TGTGCCAGCAGCCCGGGACAGGGTACGGATACGCAGTATTTT. Residues: CASSPGQGTDTQYF.